Shown below are 25 T cell receptor beta chains from a single sample sequenced in a study of CD8+CD57+ T cells in acquired aplastic anemia. Only patients with CD8+CD57+ cell expansion on flow cytometry were chosen for sequencing. Genomic DNA was employed as the template in profiling TCR beta VDJ and CDR3. In TCRdb, the reads were re-called with MiXCR into one record per CDR3 protein. The profile shows about 160,000 distinct CDR3 sequences, 40% to 60% of them singletons. The sequenced material came from sorted CD4+, CD8+, or CD8+CD57+ T cells (not recorded which) from PBMCs. These receptors all stem from a human donor with aplastic anemia.

The genes are TRBV20-1 and TRBJ1-2; 9 bases align to TRBD1. Germline CDR1 and CDR2: DFQATT and SNEGSKA (reference sequence). With 4 bases clipped from V and 7 bases from J, the junction kept 4 bases outside the gene matches. The CDR3 length is 12 residues. Written as DNA, the CDR3 is TGCAGTGCTACCGGGACAGGGTCTGGCTACACCTTC. It is translated as CSATGTGSGYTF.

This clonotype was recorded at least ten times. V is TRBV30 and J is TRBJ2-7, with D maybe TRBD1 (5 bases). This CDR3 spans 13 amino acids. Germline V gene sequence: CDR1 GTSNPN, CDR2 SVGIG (reference sequence). V lost 0 bases and J lost 3, with 9 bases in between. The CDR3 region has the DNA TGTGCCTGGAGTGTGGCAGGGAACTACGAGCAGTACTTC. Translated: CAWSVAGNYEQYF. The full variable domain, rest sourced from reference TRBV30 and TRBJ2-7, is SQTIHQWPATLVQPVGSPLSLECTVEGTSNPNLYWYRQAAGRGLQLLFYSVGIGQISSEVPQNLSASRPQDRQFILSSKKLLLSDSGFYLCAWSVAGNYEQYFGPGTRLTVT.

This clonotype was detected only a few times. Germline and junction disagree at one end, which may indicate a read error. The gene calls are TRBV7-6 and TRBJ2-3, with D unclear. Germline-derived CDR1 and CDR2 are SGHVS and FNYEAQ. CDR3 length equals 12 residues. CDR3 DNA sequence: TGTGCCAGCAGCTTGAACACAGATACGCAGTGTTTT. Translating it yields CASSLNTDTQCF. Combining the CDR3 with reference TRBV7-6 and TRBJ2-3 gives the whole variable domain GAGVSQSPRYKVTKRGQDVALRCDPISGHVSLYWYRQALGQGPEFLTYFNYEAQQDKSGLPNDRFSAERPEGSISTLTIQRTEQRDSAMYRCASSLNTDTQCFGPGTRLTVL.

This clonotype was found many times. This sequence joins TRBV4-3 and TRBJ2-7; 15 positions agree with TRBD2. CDR3 size: 17 residues. The trim removed 1 base at V and 7 bases at J, leaving 8 bases unmatched. The germline CDR1 and CDR2 sequences are LGHNA and YSLEER. The CDR3: CASSQGTSGRAGREQYF. CDR3 DNA: TGCGCCAGCAGCCAAGGGACTAGCGGGAGGGCCGGTCGGGAGCAGTACTTC.

The V and J genes are TRBV2 and TRBJ2-1; 9 bases line up with TRBD2. Unmatched junction bases numbered 11, after V lost 6 bases and J lost 5 bases. Germline CDR1 SNHLY, CDR2 FYNNEI. This CDR3 is 16 amino acids long. CDR3 DNA: TGTGCCAGCAGACAGCGGGGGGTCGCGAGGGACAATGAGCAGTTCTTC. Encoded protein: CASRQRGVARDNEQFF.

V and J are TRBV24-1 and TRBJ2-2, with 10 bases fitting TRBD1. The CDR3 spans 17 residues. Per the germline V gene, CDR1 is KGHDR and CDR2 is SFDVKD. The ends lost 3 bases at V and 4 bases at J; junction bases unmatched: 7. The CDR3 DNA is TGTGCCACCAGTGATCCCGGGACAGGGGCGGGCACCGGGGAGCTGTTTTTT. This gives the protein CATSDPGTGAGTGELFF.

About this clonotype itself: One end of the junction fails to match germline, which may point to a read error. The J gene is TRBJ1-2, the V gene TRBV6-5, with D hard to call. CDR3 length equals 15 residues. Per the germline V gene, CDR1 is MNHEY and CDR2 is SVGAGI. The CDR3 DNA reads as TGTGTCAGCAGTTACTCAATCGGAGCGCCCTATGGCTACACCTTC. Its protein product is CVSSYSIGAPYGYTF.

The chain links TRBV12-3 or TRBV12-4 to TRBJ1-1, with a weak D call TRBD1 (5 bases). The CDR3 is 12 residues long. V was cut by 7 bases and J by 5 bases, with 11 bases left in between. CDR3 DNA sequence: TGTGCCAGCACCCACAGGAGGACTGAAGCTTTCTTT. It yields the protein CASTHRRTEAFF.

This clonotype has only one observation. The chain links TRBV2 to TRBJ2-5; D is unresolved. Between the trimmed V and J ends, which lost 8 bases and 4 bases, there was a span of 14 bases. From germline, CDR1 is SNHLY and CDR2 FYNNEI. CDR3 length: 13 residues. Written as DNA, the CDR3 is TGTGCCAGCGTCAGGAGTGTCTCAGAGACCCAGTACTTC. It yields the protein CASVRSVSETQYF.

The chain combines TRBV7-6 with TRBJ2-5; 11 nucleotides agree with TRBD2. Germline CDR1 is SGHVS and CDR2 is FNYEAQ. The V segment lost 5 bases and the J segment 4 bases; nucleotides outside the gene matches: 9. This CDR3 region has 16 residues. CDR3 bases: TGTGCCAGCAGCGCCGGGACTAGCGGCCTGGGAGAGACCCAGTACTTC. Residues: CASSAGTSGLGETQYF.

In its sample, this clonotype was seen many times. The chain combines TRBV20-1 with TRBJ2-7, with TRBD2 matching 8 bases. Germline V gives CDR1 DFQATT, CDR2 SNEGSKA (reference sequence). V was pared by 4 bases and J by 3 bases, with 17 bases of the junction left unmatched. CDR3 length: 17 residues. The CDR3 DNA is TGCAGTGCTAAAGGAGGAGCCCCGGGACTAGAGAACTACGAGCAGTACTTC. The encoded protein is CSAKGGAPGLENYEQYF.

Ten or more counts support this clonotype. The V call is TRBV11-1, the J call TRBJ2-7; 9 nucleotides line up with TRBD1. V lost 5 bases, J lost 3 bases, and 5 bases stayed unmatched. This CDR3 has 14 amino acids. Looked up from germline, CDR1 is SGHAT and CDR2 is FQDESV (reference sequence). The CDR3 sequence is CASSIGTGNYEQYF. The CDR3 DNA is TGTGCCAGCAGCATCGGGACAGGGAACTACGAGCAGTACTTC.

This chain connects TRBV12-3 or TRBV12-4 to TRBJ2-1; TRBD2 agrees at 12 bases. Losses at the gene ends were 6 bases for V and 6 bases for J; bases not matched to a gene: 6. The CDR3 runs 15 residues. The CDR3 nucleotides read TGTGCCAGCAGGCGACTAGCGGGAGTTCTCAATGAGCAGTTCTTC. Translated: CASRRLAGVLNEQFF.

This chain connects TRBV2 to TRBJ1-2; D perhaps matches TRBD1 (5 bases). CDR3 size: 14 residues. Germline V CDR1 and CDR2: SNHLY, FYNNEI. Trimming took off 2 bases at V and 8 bases at J, with 15 bases between the two ends. CDR3 sequence reads: CASSERSAPGGYTF. The CDR3 region has the DNA TGTGCCAGCAGTGAAAGGTCTGCACCAGGGGGCTACACCTTC.

This clonotype occurred a few times. This may arise from a read error, as a much more abundant clone is one base away. The V gene is TRBV7-9, the J gene TRBJ1-1; D uncertain. CDR3 length: 15 residues. Germline CDR1 and CDR2: SEHNR and FQNEAQ (reference sequence). The CDR3 reads CAGSSPLVGDLEAFF. The DNA for the CDR3 is TGTGCCGGCAGCTCCCCTCTGGTGGGAGACCTTGAAGCTTTCTTT.

V is TRBV9 and J is TRBJ2-3; 8 bases are shared with TRBD2. Looked up from germline, CDR1 is SGDLS and CDR2 is YYNGEE. CDR3 length: 14 residues. The V gene end was trimmed by 0 bases and the J gene end by 8 bases; junction bases not matched to a gene: 5. CDR3 DNA sequence: TGTGCCAGCAGCGTAGCGGGGGGGGACGGTACGCAGTATTTT. Protein product: CASSVAGGDGTQYF.

V and J are TRBV9 and TRBJ1-2; 8 nucleotides align to TRBD1. Germline V gene sequence: CDR1 SGDLS, CDR2 YYNGEE. The V gene end was trimmed by 3 bases and the J gene end by 0 bases; junction bases not matched to a gene: 7. The CDR3 totals 16 residues. CDR3 residues: CASSAQGGQANYGYTF. The CDR3, as DNA: TGTGCCAGCAGCGCACAGGGGGGACAGGCTAACTATGGCTACACCTTC.

With respect to this clonotype: A read error may be the cause here, since a much bigger clone is one base away. The CDR3 DNA sequence: TGTGCCAGCAGCCTCGGACTAGCCGTGGTCACAGATACGCAGTATTTT. Its protein product is CASSLGLAVVTDTQYF. V is TRBV7-3 and J is TRBJ2-3, with 8 bases aligning to TRBD2. The CDR3 contains 16 residues. Trimming at V came to 5 bases and at J to 2 bases, leaving 9 bases not matched to a gene. Per the germline V gene, CDR1 is SGHTA and CDR2 is FQGTGA.

There are a few counts of this clonotype. The V and J genes are TRBV10-2 and TRBJ1-2; D perhaps matches TRBD1 (6 bases). The V gene's germline CDR1 is WSHSY and CDR2 SAAADI. With 5 bases removed from V and 4 bases from J, the gap between germline ends came to 20 bases. The CDR3 consists of 16 residues. Here the CDR3 reads CASSTWGGPDLYGYTF. The CDR3 region has the DNA TGCGCCAGCAGTACTTGGGGGGGGCCGGACCTCTATGGCTACACCTTC.

Ten or more counts support this clonotype. The genes are TRBV13 and TRBJ1-2; 7 bases line up with TRBD1. CDR3 size: 14 residues. CDR1 and CDR2 (germline): PRHDT, FYEKMQ (reference sequence). Germline trimming cut 5 bases from V and 8 bases from J; bases unmatched to any gene: 11. CDR3 region: CASSQRQGPEGYTF. In DNA form, the CDR3 reads TGTGCCAGCAGCCAAAGACAGGGACCAGAGGGCTACACCTTC.

CDR3 bases: TGTGCCAGCAGCCGCCTACAGGGGGCGAACACTGAAGCTTTCTTT. The encoded protein is CASSRLQGANTEAFF. The chain links TRBV7-2 to TRBJ1-1; TRBD1 aligns across 9 bases. The ends lost 5 bases at V and 1 base at J; junction bases unmatched: 5. From germline, CDR1 is SGHTA and CDR2 FQGNSA. The CDR3 contains 15 residues.

The rearrangement uses TRBV19 and TRBJ1-2, with 8 bases that match TRBD1. The CDR3 contains 15 residues. CDR1 LNHDA and CDR2 SQIVND come from the germline V gene (reference sequence). V lost 3 bases, J lost 4 bases, and 7 bases stayed unmatched. The CDR3 sequence: CASSITGGAVYGYTF. In DNA, the CDR3 is TGTGCCAGTAGTATCACAGGGGGAGCCGTCTATGGCTACACCTTC. The entire variable domain, with the rest obtained from reference TRBV19 and TRBJ1-2, is as follows: DGGITQSPKYLFRKEGQNVTLSCEQNLNHDAMYWYRQDPGQGLRLIYYSQIVNDFQKGDIAEGYSVSREKKESFPLTVTSAQKNPTAFYLCASSITGGAVYGYTFGSGTRLTVV.

The gene calls are TRBV19 and TRBJ2-7, with D possibly being TRBD2 (5 bases). The CDR3 extends over 16 amino acids. Trimming removed 5 bases at V and 3 bases at J, with 20 bases between. The germline gives CDR1 LNHDA, CDR2 SQIVND (reference sequence). CDR3 sequence reads: CASSPSLGSPIYEQYF. For the CDR3, the DNA is TGTGCCAGTAGTCCTTCCCTGGGGAGCCCCATCTACGAGCAGTACTTC. Full variable domain (missing parts from reference TRBV19 and TRBJ2-7): DGGITQSPKYLFRKEGQNVTLSCEQNLNHDAMYWYRQDPGQGLRLIYYSQIVNDFQKGDIAEGYSVSREKKESFPLTVTSAQKNPTAFYLCASSPSLGSPIYEQYFGPGTRLTVT.

The J gene is TRBJ2-1, the V gene TRBV12-3 or TRBV12-4; 11 nucleotides match TRBD2. V lost 6 bases, J lost 5 bases, and 9 bases stayed unmatched. The CDR3 contains 16 residues. CDR3 amino acids: CASSPFGLAGNNEQFF. CDR3 bases: TGTGCCAGCAGCCCCTTTGGACTAGCGGGTAACAATGAGCAGTTCTTC.

V is TRBV5-4 and J is TRBJ1-3, with 9 bases aligning to TRBD1. In germline, CDR1 is SGHNT, CDR2 YYREEE (reference sequence). The CDR3 has 15 amino acids. Trimming at V came to 0 bases and at J to 2 bases, leaving 0 bases not matched to a gene. The CDR3 DNA reads as TGTGCCAGCAGCTTGGGGGACAGGGCTGGAAACACCATATATTTT. As protein: CASSLGDRAGNTIYF.